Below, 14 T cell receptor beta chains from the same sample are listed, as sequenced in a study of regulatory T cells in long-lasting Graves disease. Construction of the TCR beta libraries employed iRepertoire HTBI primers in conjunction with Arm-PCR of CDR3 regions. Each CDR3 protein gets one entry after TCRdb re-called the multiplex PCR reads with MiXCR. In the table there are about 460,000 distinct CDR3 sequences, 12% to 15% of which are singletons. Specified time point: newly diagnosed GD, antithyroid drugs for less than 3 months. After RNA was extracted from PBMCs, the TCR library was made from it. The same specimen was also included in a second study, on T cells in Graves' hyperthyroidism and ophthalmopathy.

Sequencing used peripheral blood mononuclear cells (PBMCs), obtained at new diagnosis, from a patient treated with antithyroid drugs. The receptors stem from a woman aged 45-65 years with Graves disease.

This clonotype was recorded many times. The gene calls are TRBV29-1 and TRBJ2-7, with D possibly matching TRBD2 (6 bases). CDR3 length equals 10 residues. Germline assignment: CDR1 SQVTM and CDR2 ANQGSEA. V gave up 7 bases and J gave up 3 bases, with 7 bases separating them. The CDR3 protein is CSGGDYEQYF. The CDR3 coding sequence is TGCAGCGGGGGGGACTACGAGCAGTACTTC.

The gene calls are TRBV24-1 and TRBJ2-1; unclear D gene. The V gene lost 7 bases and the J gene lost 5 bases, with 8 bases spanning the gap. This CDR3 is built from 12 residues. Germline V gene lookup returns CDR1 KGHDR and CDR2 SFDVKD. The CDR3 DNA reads TGTGCCACCAGCTTACAGAACAATGAGCAGTTCTTC. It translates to CATSLQNNEQFF.

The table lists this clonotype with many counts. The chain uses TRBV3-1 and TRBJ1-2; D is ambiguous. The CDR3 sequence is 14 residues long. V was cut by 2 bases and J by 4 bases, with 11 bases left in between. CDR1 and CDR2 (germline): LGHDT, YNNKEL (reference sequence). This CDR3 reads CASSQRLERYGYTF. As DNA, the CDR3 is TGTGCCAGCAGCCAACGACTGGAACGCTATGGCTACACCTTC.

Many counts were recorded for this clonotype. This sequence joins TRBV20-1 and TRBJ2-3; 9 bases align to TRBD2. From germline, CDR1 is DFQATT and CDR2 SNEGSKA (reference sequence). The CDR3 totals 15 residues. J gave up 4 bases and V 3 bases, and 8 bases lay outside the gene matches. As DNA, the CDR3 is TGCAGTGCTAGTAGGCGGGAGGGCCGCGCAGATACGCAGTATTTT. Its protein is CSASRREGRADTQYF.

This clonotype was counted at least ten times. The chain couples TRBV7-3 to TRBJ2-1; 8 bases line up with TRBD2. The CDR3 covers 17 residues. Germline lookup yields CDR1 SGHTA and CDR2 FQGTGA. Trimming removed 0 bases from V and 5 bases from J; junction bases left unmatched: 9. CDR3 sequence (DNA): TGTGCCAGCAGCTTAACCCACCGGGGGGGACCAGACAATGAGCAGTTCTTC. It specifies CASSLTHRGGPDNEQFF.

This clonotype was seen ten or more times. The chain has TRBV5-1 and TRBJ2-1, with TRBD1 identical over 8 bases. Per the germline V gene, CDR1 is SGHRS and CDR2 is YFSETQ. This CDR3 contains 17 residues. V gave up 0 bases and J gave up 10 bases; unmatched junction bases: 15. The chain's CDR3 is CASSLGLGWTGSGEQFF. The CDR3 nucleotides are TGCGCCAGCAGCTTGGGGCTGGGGTGGACAGGGAGTGGCGAGCAGTTCTTC.

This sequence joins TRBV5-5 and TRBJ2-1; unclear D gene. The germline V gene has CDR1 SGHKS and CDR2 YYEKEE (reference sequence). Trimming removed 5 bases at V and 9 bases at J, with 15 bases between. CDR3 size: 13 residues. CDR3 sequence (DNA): TGTGCCAGCAGGGGTTTTGAGGAAGGTGAGCAGTTCTTC. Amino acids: CASRGFEEGEQFF.

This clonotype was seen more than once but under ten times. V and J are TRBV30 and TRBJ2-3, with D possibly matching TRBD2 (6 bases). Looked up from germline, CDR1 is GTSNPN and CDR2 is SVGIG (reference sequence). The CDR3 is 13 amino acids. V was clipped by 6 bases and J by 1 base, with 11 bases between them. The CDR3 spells CACSSAGTDTQYF. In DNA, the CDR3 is TGTGCCTGCTCTAGCGCCGGCACAGATACGCAGTATTTT.

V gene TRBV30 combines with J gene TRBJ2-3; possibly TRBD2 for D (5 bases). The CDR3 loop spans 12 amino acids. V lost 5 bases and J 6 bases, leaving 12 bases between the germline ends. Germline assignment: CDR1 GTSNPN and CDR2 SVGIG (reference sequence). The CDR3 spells CAWLRGADTQYF. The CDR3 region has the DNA TGTGCCTGGCTCCGGGGTGCTGATACGCAGTATTTT.

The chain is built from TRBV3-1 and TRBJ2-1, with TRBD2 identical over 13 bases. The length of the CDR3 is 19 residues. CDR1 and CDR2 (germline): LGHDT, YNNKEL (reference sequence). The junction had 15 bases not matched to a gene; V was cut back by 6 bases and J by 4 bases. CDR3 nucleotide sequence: TGTGCCAGCAGTATCAGATACGGACTAGCGGGAGCCCCTTACAATGAGCAGTTCTTC. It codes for CASSIRYGLAGAPYNEQFF.

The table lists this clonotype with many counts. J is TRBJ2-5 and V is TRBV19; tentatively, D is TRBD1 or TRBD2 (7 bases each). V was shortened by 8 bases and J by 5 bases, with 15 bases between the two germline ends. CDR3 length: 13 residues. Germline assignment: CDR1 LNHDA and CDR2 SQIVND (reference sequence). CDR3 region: CASSTGRVETQYF. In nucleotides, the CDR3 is TGTGCCAGTTCGACAGGGAGGGTGGAGACCCAGTACTTC.

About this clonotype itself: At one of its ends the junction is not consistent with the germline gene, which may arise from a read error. The CDR3 DNA reads TGTGCCAGCAGCCAAGCCCAGGACAGGGGTAACTATGGCTACACCTTC. Encoded protein: CASSQAQDRGNYGYTF. The V and J genes are TRBV4-1 and TRBJ1-2; 9 nucleotides align to TRBD1. The CDR3 extends over 16 amino acids. Looked up from germline, CDR1 is MGHRA and CDR2 is YSYEKL.

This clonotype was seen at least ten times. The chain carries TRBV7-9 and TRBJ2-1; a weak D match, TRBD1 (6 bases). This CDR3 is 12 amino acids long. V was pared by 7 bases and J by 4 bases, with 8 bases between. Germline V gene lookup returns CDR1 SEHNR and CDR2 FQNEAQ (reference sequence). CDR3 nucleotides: TGTGCCAGCAATGGACAGTACAATGAGCAGTTCTTC. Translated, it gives CASNGQYNEQFF.

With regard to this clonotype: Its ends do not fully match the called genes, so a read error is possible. The CDR3 coding sequence is TGTGCCAGCAGTTATCAGGGGTTGTACACCGGGGGGCTGTTTTTT. Residues: CASSYQGLYTGGLFF. This chain links TRBV6-5 with TRBJ2-2; tentatively, D is TRBD1 or TRBD2 (6 bases each). This CDR3 is 15 amino acids long. Germline lookup yields CDR1 MNHEY and CDR2 SVGAGI.